These 10 T cell receptor beta chains came from one sample sequenced in a study of blood T cell repertoires in COVID-19. Repertoires were generated with immunoSEQ multiplex PCR, while TCRdb's copy carries only in-frame clones and drops some. The sample lists around 100,000 clones; approximately 80% were seen once. Sequenced material: peripheral blood. Receptors were obtained from a man in his 70s with active or convalescent COVID-19.

The rearrangement uses TRBV27 and TRBJ2-2, with D possibly being TRBD2 (5 bases). This CDR3 region has 13 residues. V dropped 3 bases and J dropped 9 bases, with 11 bases sitting between them. Germline V gene sequence: CDR1 MNHEY, CDR2 SMNVEV (reference sequence). CDR3 bases: TGTGCCAGCAGTTTGCCGGGATTGCGGGAGCTGTTTTTT. As protein: CASSLPGLRELFF.

This chain connects TRBV10-2 to TRBJ1-6; D is ambiguous. Germline-derived CDR1 and CDR2 are WSHSY and SAAADI. The CDR3 covers 11 residues. V dropped 4 bases and J dropped 7 bases, with 2 bases sitting between them. As DNA, the CDR3 is TGCGCCAGCAGTGCGAATTCACCCCTCCACTTT. Protein sequence: CASSANSPLHF.

The gene calls are TRBV18 and TRBJ1-3; D is perhaps TRBD1 (6 bases). Germline lookup yields CDR1 KGHSH and CDR2 LQKENI. Trimming removed 3 bases from V and 0 bases from J, with 9 bases in between. The CDR3 consists of 15 residues. CDR3 DNA: TGTGCCAGCTCACCCCAGGGGAGCTCTGGAAACACCATATATTTT. Translating it yields CASSPQGSSGNTIYF.

The chain links TRBV5-1 to TRBJ2-1; TRBD1 agrees at 7 bases. This CDR3 has 15 residues. Germline values: CDR1 SGHRS, CDR2 YFSETQ. The ends lost 4 bases at V and 4 bases at J; junction bases unmatched: 8. The DNA of the CDR3 is TGCGCCAGCAGCCGAGGACAGGTTGGGTACAATGAGCAGTTCTTC. Its translation is CASSRGQVGYNEQFF.

The chain has TRBV28 and TRBJ1-2, with 9 nucleotides matching TRBD1. Germline V lookup: CDR1 MDHEN, CDR2 SYDVKM. This CDR3 spans 16 amino acids. The ends lost 6 bases at V and 4 bases at J; junction bases unmatched: 12. The CDR3 sequence is CASSPPGGQGTYGYTF. CDR3 DNA: TGTGCCAGCAGCCCCCCCGGGGGACAGGGAACCTATGGCTACACCTTC.

The chain links TRBV6-5 to TRBJ2-7; D uncertain. Germline V gene sequence: CDR1 MNHEY, CDR2 SVGAGI. The CDR3 extends over 12 amino acids. V was pared by 7 bases and J by 3 bases, with 10 bases between. This chain's CDR3 is CASKANNYEQYF. CDR3 nucleotide sequence: TGTGCCAGCAAAGCGAATAACTACGAGCAGTACTTC.

This rearrangement joins TRBV6-5 to TRBJ1-2; 7 bases agree with TRBD1. This CDR3 comprises 14 residues. Germline-derived CDR1 and CDR2 are MNHEY and SVGAGI. V shed 6 bases, J shed 4 bases, and the junction held 8 bases outside the gene matches. DNA of the CDR3: TGTGCCAGCAGCCTGGACAGGTCATCCTATGGCTACACCTTC. It translates to CASSLDRSSYGYTF.

This clone was recorded once. The rearrangement joins TRBV3-1 (or the pseudogene TRBV3-2) to TRBJ2-3, with 10 nucleotides matching TRBD2. V trimming: 1 base; J trimming: 5 bases; junction bases outside the gene matches: 6. From germline, CDR1 is LGHDT and CDR2 YNNKEL (reference sequence). The CDR3 is 16 amino acids. The CDR3 region is CASSQASGRLGDTQYF. The CDR3 DNA sequence: TGTGCCAGCAGCCAAGCTAGCGGGAGATTAGGAGATACGCAGTATTTT.

The chain couples TRBV5-4 to TRBJ2-4, with 7 nucleotides matching TRBD2. Germline V CDR1 and CDR2: SGHNT, YYREEE (reference sequence). The trim removed 0 bases at V and 0 bases at J, leaving 6 bases unmatched. CDR3 length equals 17 residues. The CDR3 DNA is TGTGCCAGCAGCTTGGCCAGCAGCGGGGTAGCCAAAAACATTCAGTACTTC. Encoded protein: CASSLASSGVAKNIQYF.

The rearrangement uses TRBV2 and TRBJ1-1; D might be TRBD1 (6 bases). Trimming shortened V by 1 base and J by 11 bases, and 17 bases separated the two germline ends. CDR3 size: 14 residues. Germline-derived CDR1 and CDR2 are SNHLY and FYNNEI. The CDR3 coding sequence is TGTGCCAGCAGTGAAGTGTGGACAGTCAAGATGGCTTTCTTT. It specifies CASSEVWTVKMAFF. Complete variable domain (other parts from reference TRBV2 and TRBJ1-1): EPEVTQTPSHQVTQMGQEVILRCVPISNHLYFYWYRQILGQKVEFLVSFYNNEISEKSEIFDDQFSVERPDGSNFTLKIRSTKLEDSAMYFCASSEVWTVKMAFFGQGTRLTVV.